The entry below describes one T cell receptor beta chain. This sample was taken from a study of shared clonotypes between healthy human individuals. Turning to the study itself: Donors were two women and a few men aged 18 to 49.

Data came from immunoSEQ multiplex PCR; TCRdb stores just in-frame clones and leaves some out. The profile shows under 2,500,000 clones, 95% of them singletons. All donors were healthy HIV-negative adults lacking recent acute infections or vaccinations. The donors, all of them Caucasian adults, lived in Nashville, Tennessee. CD45RA+ naive and CD45RA-negative memory subsets were separated from CD4+ cells. CDR3 length equals 13 residues. The trim removed 0 bases at V and 7 bases at J, leaving 3 bases unmatched. Germline CDR1 reads SGHNT; CDR2 reads YYREEE (reference sequence). Sequencing was performed on naive CD4+ T cells sorted from blood. The subset was: CD45RA+ positively selected. The V call is TRBV5-4, the J call TRBJ1-2, with 7 bases that match TRBD1. This sequence was found in a man aged 18 to 35 in good health. The CDR3 region is CASSLDRGTGYTF. In DNA form, the CDR3 reads TGTGCCAGCAGCTTGGACAGGGGAACTGGCTACACCTTC.